The TCR beta chain under discussion was sequenced for a study of blood T cell repertoires in COVID-19. Whole-study context: The United States, Italy and Spain provided the acute and convalescent COVID-19 samples. From T cells, B-cell-depleted T cells, or PBMCs came the material, which was cDNA or gDNA.

Original data processing: Amplified reference gene primers provided the basis for estimating nucleated cell counts. Data came from immunoSEQ multiplex PCR; TCRdb stores just in-frame clones and leaves some out. Clonal size and the V and J genes are those of that table, whereas D and trimming came from the DNA. The sample lists about 170,000 clones, roughly 86% occurring once. CDR1 is MNHEY, CDR2 SMNVEV, per germline (reference sequence). With 6 bases clipped from V and 6 bases from J, the junction kept 6 bases outside the gene matches. CDR3 length: 14 amino acids. This clonotype was obtained from a man between 65 and 80 years old with acute or convalescent COVID-19. What was sequenced was peripheral blood. The V call is TRBV27, the J call TRBJ1-5; TRBD1 agrees at 9 bases. In DNA, the CDR3 is TGTGCCAGCAGCCCGGGACAGGGAGGTCAGCCCCAGCATTTT. It yields the protein CASSPGQGGQPQHF.